Listed here are 5 T cell receptor beta chains from one sample, sequenced in a study of blood T cells in healthy people across ages. Combining a sample-barcoded 5' primer with a J-beta primer mix, a second PCR ran for roughly 7 to 12 cycles. TCRdb re-called the 5' RACE reads with MiXCR, one entry per CDR3 protein. The sample shows about 1,500,000 distinct CDR3 sequences, 28% of them seen only once. The sample consisted of blood. The receptors shown here come from a woman aged 25 to 39 in good health.

This clonotype came up many times. This sequence joins TRBV5-1 and TRBJ2-3, with a tentative D call TRBD1 (5 bases). The CDR3 runs to 14 residues. Germline V CDR1 and CDR2: SGHRS, YFSETQ. The germline V and J ends were trimmed by 0 bases and 6 bases, with 11 bases remaining between them. CDR3 nucleotide sequence: TGCGCCAGCAGCTTGGCTGGCGCAGGGGATACGCAGTATTTT. Its protein product is CASSLAGAGDTQYF.

With respect to this clonotype: A much larger clone is a single base away; this may be a read error. The V and J genes are TRBV6-1 and TRBJ1-4; no clear D. Germline values: CDR1 MNHNS, CDR2 SASEGT. This CDR3 is 13 amino acids long. The V and J ends lost 6 bases and 8 bases respectively, with 13 bases between them. The CDR3 reads CASRQEAREKLFF. In DNA, the CDR3 is TGTGCCAGCAGGCAAGAGGCAAGGGAAAAACTGTTTTTT.

The chain links TRBV7-8 to TRBJ2-3; possibly TRBD1 for D (6 bases). CDR3 length: 16 residues. V lost 5 bases and J 0 bases, leaving 15 bases between the germline ends. Germline values: CDR1 SGHVS, CDR2 FQNEAQ. CDR3 protein: CASSPRGITSTDTQYF. Written as DNA, the CDR3 is TGTGCCAGCAGCCCTAGGGGGATCACTAGCACAGATACGCAGTATTTT.

This clonotype has a handful of counts. The chain combines TRBV28 with TRBJ2-1; 8 nucleotides match TRBD1. From germline, CDR1 is MDHEN and CDR2 SYDVKM. Germline trimming cut 5 bases from V and 15 bases from J; bases unmatched to any gene: 18. The CDR3 has 15 residues. CDR3 residues: CASSPRTTGGQGLFF. The CDR3 DNA sequence: TGTGCCAGCAGTCCCCGAACAACAGGGGGGCAGGGGTTGTTCTTC.

The J gene is TRBJ1-2, the V gene TRBV10-3, with D hard to call. V shed 3 bases and J shed 8 bases, with 13 bases lying between them. CDR3 size: 13 residues. Germline V gene sequence: CDR1 ENHRY, CDR2 SYGVKD. The CDR3 loop reads CAISDEGTRGYTF. DNA for the CDR3: TGTGCCATCAGTGATGAAGGCACTCGGGGCTACACCTTC.